This record covers a single TCR beta chain. CDR3 length equals 14 residues. V was shortened by 0 bases and J by 2 bases, with 7 bases between the two germline ends. Germline V gene data show CDR1 as LGHDT and CDR2 as YNNKEL (reference sequence). These data originate in a study of blood T cell repertoires in COVID-19. As for the study in general: Acute-phase and convalescent COVID-19 samples originated in the United States, Italy and Spain. Sources were T cells, B-cell-depleted T cells, or PBMCs; the material itself was cDNA or gDNA.

In the source study's methods: Nucleated cell counts were estimated from reference gene primer amplification. Only in-frame clones appear in the TCRdb table, and some are missing; sequencing was by immunoSEQ multiplex PCR. The V and J calls and the clone size are those of that table, but D and trimming were determined from the DNA. The table shows 95,000 or so clones, with about nine tenths occurring only once. The chain is built from TRBV3-1 (or the pseudogene TRBV3-2) and TRBJ1-1; D gene uncertain. This TCR came from a woman aged 70-85 years with acute or convalescent COVID-19. Sequencing was done on a sample of peripheral blood. CDR3 sequence: CASSQDTANTEAFF. The CDR3 nucleotides are TGTGCCAGCAGCCAAGACACAGCAAACACTGAAGCTTTCTTT.